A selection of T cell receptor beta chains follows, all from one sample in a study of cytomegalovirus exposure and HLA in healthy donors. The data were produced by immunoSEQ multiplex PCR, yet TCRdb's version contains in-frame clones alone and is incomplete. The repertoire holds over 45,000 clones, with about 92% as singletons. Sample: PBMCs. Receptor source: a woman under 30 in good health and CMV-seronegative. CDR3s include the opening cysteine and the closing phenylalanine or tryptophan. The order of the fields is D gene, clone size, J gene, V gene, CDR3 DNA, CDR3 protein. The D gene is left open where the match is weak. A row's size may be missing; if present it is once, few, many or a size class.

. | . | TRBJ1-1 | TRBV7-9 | TGTGCCAGCAGCGCTGCGCAGAGGAGCACTGAAGCTTTCTTT | CASSAAQRSTEAFF
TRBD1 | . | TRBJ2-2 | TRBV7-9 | TGTGCCAGCAGCTTGGTAGACAGGGCGAACACCGGGGAGCTGTTTTTT | CASSLVDRANTGELFF
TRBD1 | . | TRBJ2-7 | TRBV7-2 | TGTGCCAGCAGCTTAGATGGTACAGGGGGCGTCCTTGAGCAGTACTTC | CASSLDGTGGVLEQYF
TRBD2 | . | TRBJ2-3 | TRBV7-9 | TGTGCCAGCAGCTCGTTTCGCGGGAGGGCCAGGGATACGCAGTATTTT | CASSSFRGRARDTQYF
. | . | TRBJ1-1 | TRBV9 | TGTGCCAGCAGCGTAGAAAGCACAGGGAGCCCTTTCTTT | CASSVESTGSPFF
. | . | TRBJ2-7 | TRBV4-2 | TGTGCCAGCAGCCAAGCACTAGGCTACGAGCAGTACTTC | CASSQALGYEQYF
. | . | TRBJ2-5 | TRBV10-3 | TGTGCCATCAGTGAGTTTTCCTCAGAGACCCAGTACTTC | CAISEFSSETQYF
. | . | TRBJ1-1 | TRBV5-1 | TGCGCCAGCAGCTTTCAGGGTGGATTGAACACTGAAGCTTTCTTT | CASSFQGGLNTEAFF
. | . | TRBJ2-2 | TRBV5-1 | TGCGCCAGCAGCTTGGCCATCCTTGGGGGGTCGGGCACCGGGGAGCTGTTTTTT | CASSLAILGGSGTGELFF
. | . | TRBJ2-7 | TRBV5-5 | TGTGCCAGCAGCTTGGAGTTTAGCCGGGCCTACGAGCAGTACTTC | CASSLEFSRAYEQYF
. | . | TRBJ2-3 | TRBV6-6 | TGTGCCAGCAGTTACCCCACAGGGACAGATACGCAGTATTTT | CASSYPTGTDTQYF
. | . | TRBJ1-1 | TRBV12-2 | TGTGCAAGTCGCCATCCAGGGTCAAGGGTCAGGACTGAAGCTTTCTTT | CASRHPGSRVRTEAFF
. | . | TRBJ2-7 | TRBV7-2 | TGTGCCAGCAGCTTTTCCCAACTGGAGCAGTACTTC | CASSFSQLEQYF
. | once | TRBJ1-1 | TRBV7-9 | TGTGCCAGCAGCTCGTTGGGGCGGGAGGAAAACACTGAAGCTTTCTTT | CASSSLGREENTEAFF
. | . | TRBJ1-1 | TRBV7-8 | TGTGCCAGCAGCCCGGACAGTCTCACTGAAGCTTTCTTT | CASSPDSLTEAFF
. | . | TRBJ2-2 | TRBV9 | TGTGCCAGCAGCGTAGATGTCAGGGTTGGGGAGCTGTTTTTT | CASSVDVRVGELFF
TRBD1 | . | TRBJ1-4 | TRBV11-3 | TGTGCCAGCAGCTTAGGGGACAGGGGACATCTTCAGGAAAAACTGTTTTTT | CASSLGDRGHLQEKLFF
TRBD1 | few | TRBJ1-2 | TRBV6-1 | TGTGCCAGCAGTGTCGGGACAGGGAACTATGGCTACACCTTC | CASSVGTGNYGYTF
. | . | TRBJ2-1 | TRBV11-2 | TGTGCCAGCAGCTTAAGAGAGGATGAGCAGTTCTTC | CASSLREDEQFF
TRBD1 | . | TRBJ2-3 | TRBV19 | TGTGCCAGTCAAGACAGACAGGGGGTCGCTACAGATACGCAGTATTTT | CASQDRQGVATDTQYF
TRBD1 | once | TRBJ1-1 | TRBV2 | TGTGCCAGCATACAGGGGAGTGAAGCTTTCTTT | CASIQGSEAFF
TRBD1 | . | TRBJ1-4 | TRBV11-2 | TGTGCCAGCAGCTTGGACAGGGGGTATGAAAAACTGTTTTTT | CASSLDRGYEKLFF
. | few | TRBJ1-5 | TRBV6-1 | TGTGCCAGCAGTTTCGGGGAACCAAATCAGCCCCAGCATTTT | CASSFGEPNQPQHF
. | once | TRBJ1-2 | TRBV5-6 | TGTGCCAGCAGCTTGCACAGCTTGAGAGGCTACACCTTC | CASSLHSLRGYTF
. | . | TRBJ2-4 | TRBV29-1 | TGCAGCGTACGTCAGAGGCTAGCCAAAAACATTCAGTACTTC | CSVRQRLAKNIQYF
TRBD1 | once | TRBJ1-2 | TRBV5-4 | TGTGCCAGCAGCTCGCTACAGGGGGTCTATGGCTACACCTTC | CASSSLQGVYGYTF
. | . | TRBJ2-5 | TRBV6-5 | TGTGCCAGCAGTGCTTCTAGCGAAGAGACCCAGTACTTC | CASSASSEETQYF
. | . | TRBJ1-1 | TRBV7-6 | TGTGCCAGCAGCTTAGGGGCTCAGGGGTGGTTGAACACTGAAGCTTTCTTT | CASSLGAQGWLNTEAFF
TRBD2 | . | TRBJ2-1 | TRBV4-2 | TGTGCCAGCAGCCCGTCTAGCGGGGGGGTCTACAATGAGCAGTTCTTC | CASSPSSGGVYNEQFF
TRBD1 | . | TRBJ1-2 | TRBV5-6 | TGTGCCAGCAGCCTTTTACTCGGGACAGGGGGCAGTTATGGCTACACCTTC | CASSLLLGTGGSYGYTF
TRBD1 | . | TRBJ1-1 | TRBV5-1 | TGCGCCAGCTCTTATGCAGGGGGCAATTACACTGAAGCTTTCTTT | CASSYAGGNYTEAFF
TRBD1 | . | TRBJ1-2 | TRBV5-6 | TGTGCCAGCAGCTTGGGGACAGGGGGCTACTATGGCTACACCTTC | CASSLGTGGYYGYTF
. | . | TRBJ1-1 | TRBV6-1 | TGTGCCAGCAGGATACAGGTTAACACTGAAGCTTTCTTT | CASRIQVNTEAFF
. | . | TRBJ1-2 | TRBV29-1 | TGCAGCGTTGAAGACAACGGCTATGGCTACACCTTC | CSVEDNGYGYTF
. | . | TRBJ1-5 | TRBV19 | TGTGCCAGTAGTAACCGGTCCACAGGGCCCCAGCATTTT | CASSNRSTGPQHF